Given below is one T cell receptor beta chain in context. Its target is unknown. The data were taken from a study of T cell responses to AZD1222 COVID-19 vaccine. Findings of the study overall: Close to half of all spike-specific TCRs reportedly target regions of the variants that are unmutated. Dominant at 160-218 and 743-854, vaccine-associated CD4 TCRs also spanned spike. Donor demographics were predominantly white British with a female majority; clonal diversity may be underestimated. No day 14 peak samples; only post-peak repertoires were characterized.

The V and J ends lost 10 bases and 0 bases respectively, with 13 bases between them. This CDR3 region has 13 residues. CDR1 LNHDA and CDR2 SQIVND come from the germline V gene (reference sequence). Assay: immunoSEQ multiplex PCR; the TCRdb copy retains only in-frame clones and omits some. This sample yields some 120,000 clones, of which roughly 84% are seen a single time; about 1.2% belongs to the top ten. The specimen was peripheral blood, collected on day 0 of AZD1222 vaccination. The V and J genes are TRBV19 and TRBJ2-7; D possibly matches TRBD1 or TRBD2 (6 bases each). This clonotype originated in an adult in good health. The CDR3 DNA follows: TGTGCCACCGCCAGGGGACTCTCCTACGAGCAGTACTTC. It specifies CATARGLSYEQYF. Variable domain in full (rest from reference TRBV19 and TRBJ2-7): DGGITQSPKYLFRKEGQNVTLSCEQNLNHDAMYWYRQDPGQGLRLIYYSQIVNDFQKGDIAEGYSVSREKKESFPLTVTSAQKNPTAFYLCATARGLSYEQYFGPGTRLTVT.